The 32 T cell receptor beta chains in this list originate from one sample, sequenced in a study of T cells in Graves' hyperthyroidism and ophthalmopathy (dated by TCRdb to between 2019 and 2020). Library preparation employed multiplex PCR. TCRdb lists the instrument as Illumina HiSeq 2000. Amplification of TCR beta CDR3 regions was carried out from RNA transcripts. The TCR CDR3 was subjected to a first round of RT-PCR using the HTBI primer set and the Qiagen OneStep RT-PCR kit. The public reads were quality trimmed at Q25 with fastp and then assembled into clones with MiXCR by TCRdb, keeping productive beta chains. For every CDR3 protein sequence, its rows merge into one entry that carries the most common genes and DNA. The sample contains 400,000 to 600,000 distinct CDR3 sequences, 20% of them found a single time. The ten top clones hold about 25% of the sample. Sequencing was done on a sample of blood. Receptors were obtained from a man between 18 and 35 years old with Graves' hyperthyroidism.

CDR3 in amino acids: CASNEDRGSGETQYF. The CDR3 nucleotides read TGTGCCAGCAATGAGGACAGAGGCAGCGGGGAGACCCAGTACTTC. The genes are TRBV28 and TRBJ2-5; D is perhaps TRBD1 or TRBD2 (6 bases each). V dropped 7 bases and J dropped 5 bases, with 20 bases sitting between them. This CDR3 comprises 15 residues. Germline CDR1 is MDHEN and CDR2 is SYDVKM.

As concerns this clonotype: One base away lies a much larger clone, so this may be a sequencing read error. The genes are TRBV2 and TRBJ2-5; possibly TRBD2 for D (5 bases). The germline V and J ends were trimmed by 0 bases and 5 bases, with 13 bases remaining between them. The CDR3 extends over 15 amino acids. Germline loops: CDR1 SNHLY, CDR2 FYNNEI. DNA for the CDR3: TGTGCCAGCAGTGAAGCGCTAACGGGATGTGAGACCCAGTACTTC. It translates to CASSEALTGCETQYF.

In this sample, this clonotype turned up many times. J is TRBJ2-7 and V is TRBV11-2; the D is unclear. Germline CDR1 reads SGHAT; CDR2 reads FQNNGV. Trimming shortened V by 4 bases and J by 3 bases, and 16 bases separated the two germline ends. The CDR3 has 15 residues. CDR3 region: CASSSPTRTSYEQYF. The CDR3 DNA sequence: TGTGCCAGCAGCTCGCCCACAAGGACCAGCTACGAGCAGTACTTC.

This clonotype was detected ten times or more. V is TRBV6-5 and J is TRBJ1-1, with D possibly TRBD1 on 5 matching bases. This CDR3 is 14 amino acids long. Germline values: CDR1 MNHEY, CDR2 SVGAGI. V shed 5 bases and J shed 4 bases, with 14 bases lying between them. CDR3 nucleotide sequence: TGTGCCAGCAGTCCGGGACGGCCGGGCACTGAAGCTTTCTTT. Translating it yields CASSPGRPGTEAFF.

This clonotype has at least ten counts. The chain carries TRBV19 and TRBJ1-5, with D possibly TRBD1 on 6 matching bases. CDR3 size: 16 residues. V gave up 3 bases and J gave up 0 bases, with 12 bases separating them. Germline CDR1 and CDR2: LNHDA and SQIVND (reference sequence). CDR3 nucleotides: TGTGCCAGTAGTATCTTTCAGGGGTATAGCAATCAGCCCCAGCATTTT. Its translation: CASSIFQGYSNQPQHF. Variable domain in full (rest from reference TRBV19 and TRBJ1-5): DGGITQSPKYLFRKEGQNVTLSCEQNLNHDAMYWYRQDPGQGLRLIYYSQIVNDFQKGDIAEGYSVSREKKESFPLTVTSAQKNPTAFYLCASSIFQGYSNQPQHFGDGTRLSIL.

The chain recombines TRBV11-2 with TRBJ2-7; 10 bases agree with TRBD1. CDR1 and CDR2 (germline): SGHAT, FQNNGV. CDR3 length: 15 residues. After removal of 1 base from V and 6 bases from J, the junction contained 6 bases not matched to a gene. Here the CDR3 reads CASSLVRTGGVEQYF. DNA for the CDR3: TGTGCCAGCAGCTTAGTAAGGACAGGGGGTGTCGAGCAGTACTTC.

This clonotype occurred many times. CDR3 sequence: CASGLSPGEIYF. DNA for the CDR3: TGTGCTAGTGGTTTGTCCCCTGGCGAGATATATTTT. The V gene is TRBV12-5, the J gene TRBJ1-3; D ambiguous. The CDR3 sequence is 12 residues long. V was shortened by 2 bases and J by 13 bases, with 12 bases between the two germline ends. Germline V gives CDR1 LGHNT, CDR2 FRNRAP.

V gene TRBV28 combines with J gene TRBJ2-7; D may be TRBD1 (5 bases). The CDR3 is made up of 13 amino acids. The V and J ends lost 5 bases and 4 bases respectively, with 12 bases between them. Germline loops: CDR1 MDHEN, CDR2 SYDVKM. The CDR3 DNA reads TGTGCCAGCAGTCCCAGGGTGGTATACGAGCAGTACTTC. This gives the protein CASSPRVVYEQYF.

This clonotype was found many times. The chain is built from TRBV30 and TRBJ1-1; D uncertain. This CDR3 has 13 amino acids. Trimming took 0 bases from V and 0 from J, leaving 5 bases between them. Germline-derived CDR1 and CDR2 are GTSNPN and SVGIG (reference sequence). CDR3 loop: CAWSVRMNTEAFF. CDR3 nucleotides: TGTGCCTGGAGTGTACGAATGAACACTGAAGCTTTCTTT.

This clonotype was counted many times. The chain links TRBV10-3 to TRBJ1-2; maybe TRBD1 (5 bases). The germline CDR1 and CDR2 sequences are ENHRY and SYGVKD. CDR3 length: 15 amino acids. The V and J ends lost 4 bases and 5 bases respectively, with 17 bases between them. The CDR3 sequence: CAISGASGVGYGYTF. As DNA, the CDR3 is TGTGCCATCAGTGGTGCATCGGGGGTCGGATATGGCTACACCTTC.

Notes on this clonotype: Being one base from a much bigger clone, this may be a read error. The CDR3 ends on some other residue instead of the conserved phenylalanine or tryptophan, so this is likely a read error. V gene TRBV6-1 combines with J gene TRBJ1-6; 8 positions agree with TRBD1. CDR1 MNHNS and CDR2 SASEGT come from the germline V gene. CDR3 length: 16 amino acids. V shed 6 bases and J 3 bases; nucleotides not matched to a gene: 7. This CDR3 is CASRDKGQDYNSPLHL. The CDR3 DNA is TGTGCCAGCAGGGATAAGGGACAGGACTATAATTCACCCCTCCACTTG.

The table lists this clonotype with many counts. The chain has TRBV6-1 and TRBJ1-5; a weak D match, TRBD1 (6 bases). CDR1 and CDR2 from the germline V gene are MNHNS and SASEGT. V shed 5 bases and J shed 3 bases, with 11 bases lying between them. CDR3 size: 14 residues. The CDR3 DNA sequence: TGTGCCAGCAGTCCGGGACACATCAATCAGCCCCAGCATTTT. As protein: CASSPGHINQPQHF.

V gene TRBV6-1 combines with J gene TRBJ1-2; D gene ambiguous. The germline V and J ends were trimmed by 1 base and 5 bases, with 11 bases remaining between them. This CDR3 spans 14 amino acids. Germline CDR1 is MNHNS and CDR2 is SASEGT. CDR3 bases: TGTGCCAGCAGTGAAGTAGGGAGGCCATATGGCTACACCTTC. It codes for CASSEVGRPYGYTF.

V gene TRBV5-5 combines with J gene TRBJ1-2; D possibly corresponds to TRBD1 (5 bases). Deletions cut 4 bases from V and 4 bases from J, with 14 bases between. CDR1 is SGHKS, CDR2 YYEKEE, per germline (reference sequence). The CDR3 has 14 residues. CDR3 in amino acids: CASSPGTISYGYTF. The DNA for the CDR3 is TGTGCCAGCAGCCCCGGGACGATTTCCTATGGCTACACCTTC.

CDR3 sequence: CASSRTGSAPSGANVLTF. Here the CDR3 DNA reads TGTGCCAGCAGTCGTACAGGGTCGGCCCCCTCTGGGGCCAACGTCCTGACTTTC. This chain joins TRBV28 and TRBJ2-6; TRBD1 might be the D (6 bases). V was shortened by 5 bases and J by 0 bases, with 17 bases between the two germline ends. The CDR3 is made up of 18 amino acids. The V gene's germline CDR1 is MDHEN and CDR2 SYDVKM. The variable domain in full, with the rest retrieved from reference TRBV28 and TRBJ2-6, is DVKVTQSSRYLVKRTGEKVFLECVQDMDHENMFWYRQDPGLGLRLIYFSYDVKMKEKGDIPEGYSVSREKKERFSLILESASTNQTSMYLCASSRTGSAPSGANVLTFGAGSRLTVL.

V gene TRBV12-3 or TRBV12-4 combines with J gene TRBJ2-7; perhaps TRBD2 as D (5 bases). Trimming left V 7 bases short and J 6 bases short, with 13 bases between. CDR3 length: 12 amino acids. The CDR3 protein is CASTSGFCEQYF. CDR3 sequence (DNA): TGTGCCAGCACCTCGGGGTTCTGCGAGCAGTACTTC.

This clonotype showed up many times. J is TRBJ1-1 and V is TRBV12-3 or TRBV12-4, with D possibly TRBD1 on 6 matching bases. This CDR3 has 13 amino acids. Trimming removed 10 bases at V and 4 bases at J, with 16 bases between. CDR3 sequence: CANQGEGGTEAFF. DNA for the CDR3: TGTGCCAACCAAGGGGAGGGGGGCACTGAAGCTTTCTTT.

Worth noting for this clonotype: A clone one base away is much larger, so this may be a read error. CDR3 in amino acids: CVSRPTSMNTEAFF. CDR3 nucleotide sequence: TGTGTCAGCCGACCGACCAGTATGAACACTGAAGCTTTCTTT. The chain uses TRBV6-1 and TRBJ1-1, with D unresolved. Germline CDR1 and CDR2: MNHNS and SASEGT. The CDR3 is 14 residues long.

Points on this clonotype: Just one base apart from a much larger clone, this may be a read error. This rearrangement joins TRBV27 to TRBJ1-6, with TRBD1 matching over 8 bases. Germline lookup yields CDR1 MNHEY and CDR2 SMNVEV (reference sequence). The CDR3 extends over 15 amino acids. CDR3 in DNA: TGTGCCAGCAGTTTGGGGGGACAGGATAATTCACCCCTCGACTTT. Amino acid sequence: CASSLGGQDNSPLDF.

On this clonotype itself: Since a much larger clone is just one base distant, this may be a read error. In DNA form, the CDR3 reads TGTGCCTGGGGCCCTAAAGGGACTGGCGAGCAGTACTTC. This codes for CAWGPKGTGEQYF. The rearrangement joins TRBV30 to TRBJ2-7; TRBD2 might be the D (6 bases). In germline, CDR1 is GTSNPN, CDR2 SVGIG (reference sequence). There are 13 residues in the CDR3. V lost 5 bases and J 6 bases, leaving 17 bases between the germline ends.

This clonotype was found many times. The V call is TRBV12-3 or TRBV12-4, the J call TRBJ2-2, with D possibly being TRBD1 (5 bases). This CDR3 contains 16 residues. V lost 1 base to trimming and J lost 1 base, with 10 bases between them. CDR3 amino acids: CASSLGGTGNTGELFF. CDR3 nucleotides: TGTGCCAGCAGTTTAGGGGGAACAGGGAACACCGGGGAGCTGTTTTTT.

This clonotype was observed at least ten times. CDR3 in amino acids: CSAAMSYYEQYF. The DNA for the CDR3 is TGCAGTGCGGCAATGTCCTACTACGAGCAGTACTTC. The J gene is TRBJ2-7, the V gene TRBV20-1; no clear D gene. With 6 bases removed from V and 3 bases from J, the gap between germline ends came to 12 bases. The germline V gene encodes CDR1 DFQATT and CDR2 SNEGSKA (reference sequence). The CDR3 runs to 12 residues.

This clonotype was found many times. The rearrangement uses TRBV9 and TRBJ1-2; 8 bases match TRBD1. The germline V gene encodes CDR1 SGDLS and CDR2 YYNGEE. The CDR3 is 15 residues long. The junction had 5 bases not matched to a gene; V was cut back by 2 bases and J by 2 bases. DNA for the CDR3: TGTGCCAGCAGCGTGGGGACAGGAGCAAACTATGGCTACACCTTC. Residues: CASSVGTGANYGYTF.

This clonotype was seen a few times. J is TRBJ2-7 and V is TRBV5-4; D is tentatively TRBD1 or TRBD2 (6 bases each). The CDR3 runs to 12 residues. The ends were cut back, 3 bases at V and 11 bases at J, with 15 bases in the middle. Germline V lookup: CDR1 SGHNT, CDR2 YYREEE (reference sequence). CDR3 nucleotide sequence: TGTGCCAGCAGCTACCCGATGGGGGGCAAGTACTTC. Its translation: CASSYPMGGKYF.

Only a few counts were recorded for this clonotype. The chain has TRBV9 and TRBJ2-7, with D possibly TRBD1 on 6 matching bases. V was cut by 4 bases and J by 6 bases, with 17 bases left in between. CDR3 length equals 14 residues. Per the germline V gene, CDR1 is SGDLS and CDR2 is YYNGEE. The CDR3 reads CASSLGTTTGEQYF. CDR3 DNA: TGTGCCAGCAGCCTCGGGACAACTACGGGCGAGCAGTACTTC.

This clonotype was seen repeatedly, ten times or more. V is TRBV3-1 and J is TRBJ1-1; tentative D call: TRBD1 (6 bases). CDR3 size: 14 residues. Germline lookup yields CDR1 LGHDT and CDR2 YNNKEL (reference sequence). The V gene lost 1 base and the J gene lost 1 base, with 7 bases spanning the gap. The CDR3 nucleotides read TGTGCCAGCAGCCAAGCACAGGGGAACACTGAAGCTTTCTTT. Protein product: CASSQAQGNTEAFF. The full variable domain, with the rest looked up from reference TRBV3-1 and TRBJ1-1, is DTAVSQTPKYLVTQMGNDKSIKCEQNLGHDTMYWYKQDSKKFLKIMFSYNNKELIINETVPNRFSPKSPDKAHLNLHINSLELGDSAVYFCASSQAQGNTEAFFGQGTRLTVV.

This clonotype was found many times. The V gene is TRBV12-3 or TRBV12-4, the J gene TRBJ2-7; TRBD1 matches at 7 bases. The J segment lost 5 bases and the V segment lost 0 bases, leaving 4 bases of the junction unmatched. This CDR3 contains 14 residues. CDR3 loop: CASSLAGGADEQYF. The CDR3 DNA sequence: TGTGCCAGCAGTTTAGCAGGGGGCGCGGACGAGCAGTACTTC.

This clonotype was recorded at least ten times. This chain connects TRBV20-1 to TRBJ2-7; 8 bases agree with TRBD1. Trimming cost V 3 bases and J 6 bases; bases outside gene matches: 13. CDR3 length: 15 amino acids. CDR1 is DFQATT and CDR2 is SNEGSKA in the germline V gene (reference sequence). CDR3 in amino acids: CSASPRQGILVEQYF. CDR3 DNA sequence: TGCAGTGCTAGTCCAAGACAGGGGATTCTTGTCGAGCAGTACTTC.

The gene calls are TRBV25-1 and TRBJ1-2, with D uncertain. The CDR3 is 21 residues long. The V end lost 7 bases, the J end lost 4 bases, and 37 bases lay between the germline ends. Germline V gene sequence: CDR1 MGHDK, CDR2 SYGVNS. DNA for the CDR3: TGTGCCAGCAACGTTGCTTTTCCACGGGAGACACACGGTTTTCGGGTCTATGGCTACACCTTC. Its protein product is CASNVAFPRETHGFRVYGYTF.

This clonotype was found once. The chain recombines TRBV18 with TRBJ1-4; 8 positions agree with TRBD1. V lost 5 bases, J lost 14 bases, and 10 bases stayed unmatched. The CDR3 is 13 residues long. CDR1 and CDR2 from the germline V gene are KGHSH and LQKENI. The CDR3 DNA is TGTGCCAGCTCAAACCGCGGGACAGGCGAGCTGTTTTTT. Residues: CASSNRGTGELFF. Looking up the rest from reference TRBV18 and TRBJ1-4 gives the full variable domain: NAGVMQNPRHLVRRRGQEARLRCSPMKGHSHVYWYRQLPEEGLKFMVYLQKENIIDESGMPKERFSAEFPKEGPSILRIQQVVRGDSAAYFCASSNRGTGELFFGSGTQLSVL.

This rearrangement joins TRBV14 to TRBJ2-6; no clear D. The CDR3 spans 15 residues. Deletions cut 2 bases from V and 2 bases from J, with 7 bases between. The V gene's germline CDR1 is SGHDN and CDR2 FVKESK. In nucleotides, the CDR3 is TGTGCCAGCAGCCAAATAACGACTGGGGCCAACGTCCTGACTTTC. As protein: CASSQITTGANVLTF.

This clonotype was observed many times. This chain joins TRBV6-1 and TRBJ1-1; D gene ambiguous. CDR3 length: 13 residues. V was clipped by 0 bases and J by 10 bases, with 12 bases between them. The germline V gene encodes CDR1 MNHNS and CDR2 SASEGT. DNA for the CDR3: TGTGCCAGCAGTGAAGCGCTTCTGGACCGAGCTTTCTTT. As protein: CASSEALLDRAFF.